These 10 T cell receptor beta chains originate from one sample sequenced in a study of Ad26.COV2.S vaccination and SARS-CoV-2 variants. Treatment described: roughly 18 received Ad26.COV2.S at low or high dose, single or two shots; about five received placebo; per-sample allocation not given. Samples analyzed were those drawn on day 63 after the first vaccine or placebo injection. Here immunoSEQ multiplex PCR was the method, and the copy in TCRdb shows in-frame clones only, minus some. In the table there are 450,000 to 550,000 clones, 80% to 90% of which are singletons. The sample consisted of peripheral blood, taken in a trial of Ad26.COV2.S vaccine versus placebo. These receptors came from a person aged 18 to 65 who received the Ad26.COV2.S COVID-19 vaccine or a placebo.

CDR3 coding DNA: TGTGCCAGCAGTTACCCGGGGACTAGCGGGAGCTACGAGCAGTACTTC. Encoded protein: CASSYPGTSGSYEQYF. The chain uses TRBV6-5 and TRBJ2-7; 14 nucleotides align to TRBD2. Trimming cost V 2 bases and J 3 bases; bases outside gene matches: 3. This CDR3 region has 16 residues. The germline V gene has CDR1 MNHEY and CDR2 SVGAGI.

V gene TRBV28 combines with J gene TRBJ2-1; the D call may be TRBD1 or TRBD2 (5 bases each). This CDR3 spans 11 amino acids. V was shortened by 3 bases and J by 8 bases, with 5 bases between the two germline ends. In germline, CDR1 is MDHEN, CDR2 SYDVKM. The CDR3 is CASSLGDEQFF. CDR3 coding DNA: TGTGCCAGCAGTTTGGGGGATGAGCAGTTCTTC. The variable domain in full, with the rest retrieved from reference TRBV28 and TRBJ2-1, is DVKVTQSSRYLVKRTGEKVFLECVQDMDHENMFWYRQDPGLGLRLIYFSYDVKMKEKGDIPEGYSVSREKKERFSLILESASTNQTSMYLCASSLGDEQFFGPGTRLTVL.

This clone was seen once. The rearrangement uses TRBV5-4 and TRBJ2-5, with D uncertain. The CDR3 is 14 amino acids. Deletions cut 2 bases from V and 1 base from J, with 9 bases between. In germline, CDR1 is SGHNT, CDR2 YYREEE (reference sequence). The CDR3 region is CASSLKLTQETQYF. DNA for the CDR3: TGTGCCAGCAGCTTAAAACTAACCCAAGAGACCCAGTACTTC.

The rearrangement links TRBV2 to TRBJ1-1, with D perhaps matching TRBD1 (6 bases). Trimming took off 8 bases at V and 2 bases at J, with 18 bases between the two ends. The CDR3 is 15 residues long. Germline CDR1 and CDR2: SNHLY and FYNNEI. CDR3 residues: CASSQRAGDNTEAFF. In DNA form, the CDR3 reads TGTGCCAGCTCACAAAGGGCAGGGGACAACACTGAAGCTTTCTTT.

DNA for the CDR3: TGTGCCAGCAGCCAAGGGGAAAACACTGAAGCTTTCTTT. Translating it yields CASSQGENTEAFF. V gene TRBV14 combines with J gene TRBJ1-1, with unresolved D. V gave up 1 base and J gave up 2 bases, with 5 bases separating them. Germline lookup yields CDR1 SGHDN and CDR2 FVKESK. CDR3 length equals 13 residues.

The chain employs TRBV30 and TRBJ1-3; D remains unclear. V lost 5 bases, J lost 3 bases, and 8 bases lay in between. The germline CDR1 and CDR2 sequences are GTSNPN and SVGIG (reference sequence). This CDR3 has 12 residues. This CDR3 reads CAWGHYGNTIYF. CDR3 DNA sequence: TGTGCCTGGGGGCATTATGGAAACACCATATATTTT. Variable domain in full (rest from reference TRBV30 and TRBJ1-3): SQTIHQWPATLVQPVGSPLSLECTVEGTSNPNLYWYRQAAGRGLQLLFYSVGIGQISSEVPQNLSASRPQDRQFILSSKKLLLSDSGFYLCAWGHYGNTIYFGEGSWLTVV.

The CDR3 sequence is CASSHPTGPTEAFF. CDR3 coding DNA: TGTGCCAGCAGTCACCCGACAGGGCCGACTGAAGCTTTCTTT. This sequence joins TRBV6-7 and TRBJ1-1; 7 bases map to TRBD1. TRBV6-7 is an ORF, with its function uncertain. This CDR3 region has 14 residues. Germline trimming cut 5 bases from V and 5 bases from J; bases unmatched to any gene: 8.

The V and J genes are TRBV29-1 and TRBJ2-3, with 7 bases matching TRBD2. Trimming at V came to 6 bases and at J to 2 bases, leaving 14 bases not matched to a gene. CDR1 is SQVTM, CDR2 ANQGSEA, per germline. This CDR3 comprises 16 residues. CDR3 coding DNA: TGCAGCGTCGGTACGGAAGCGGGGATGGTCACAGATACGCAGTATTTT. This encodes CSVGTEAGMVTDTQYF.

CDR3 nucleotide sequence: TGCGCCAGCAGTGAAGGTCCGAACACTGAAGCTTTCTTT. Translation: CASSEGPNTEAFF. The chain is built from TRBV10-2 and TRBJ1-1; D unresolved. Germline assignment: CDR1 WSHSY and CDR2 SAAADI. V dropped 3 bases and J dropped 1 base, with 6 bases sitting between them. The length of the CDR3 is 13 residues.

The chain employs TRBV6-1 and TRBJ2-7; the D call may be TRBD1 or TRBD2 (5 bases each). Germline values: CDR1 MNHNS, CDR2 SASEGT. The CDR3 has 15 amino acids. Deletions cut 0 bases from V and 3 bases from J, with 12 bases between. The CDR3 protein is CASSEAWGKIYEQYF. The CDR3 DNA reads TGTGCCAGCAGTGAAGCCTGGGGGAAAATCTACGAGCAGTACTTC.